Listed below are T cell receptor beta chains from one sample, sequenced in a study of T cell responses to AZD1222 COVID-19 vaccine. Sequencing was performed with immunoSEQ multiplex PCR; in TCRdb, only in-frame clones are kept and a portion is missing. Of about 120,000 clones detected, approximately 88% appear once; the ten largest clones hold roughly 4%. The sequenced sample was peripheral blood, obtained on day 0 of AZD1222 vaccination. All receptors come from an adult in good health. The CDR3 runs from the conserved cysteine through the conserved F or W. A D gene is named only where the DNA matches it firmly. Where a row states a size, it is once, few, many or the class of an expanded clone; other rows omit it.

>14|TRBV6-5|-|TRBD1|TRBJ1-4
CASSPGQGLEKLFF
TGTGCCAGCAGTCCGGGACAGGGCCTCGAAAAACTGTTTTTT
>11|TRBV12-3/TRBV12-4|-|-|TRBJ1-2
CASSSRNGYTF
TGTGCCAGCAGTAGTAGGAATGGCTACACCTTC
>10|TRBV29-1|-|-|TRBJ1-1
CSVEGAEAFF
TGCAGCGTTGAAGGGGCTGAAGCTTTCTTT
>19|TRBV5-8|-|-|TRBJ1-4
CASSGGGATGKSANEKLFF
TGTGCCAGCAGCGGAGGAGGGGCCACAGGGAAGTCGGCTAATGAAAAACTGTTTTTT
>16|TRBV27|-|-|TRBJ1-1
CASSPRKTGMNTEAFF
TGTGCCAGCAGTCCCCGAAAGACAGGAATGAACACTGAAGCTTTCTTT
>13|TRBV7-6|-|-|TRBJ2-1
CASSYGPLGEQFF
TGTGCCAGCAGCTATGGACCCTTGGGTGAGCAGTTCTTC
>11|TRBV6-2/TRBV6-3|few|-|TRBJ1-3
CASSYEGSIYF
TGTGCCAGCAGTTACGAGGGATCCATATATTTT
>11|TRBV3-1/TRBV3-2|-|-|TRBJ1-2
CASSQVNVYTF
TGTGCCAGCAGCCAAGTAAATGTGTACACCTTC
>16|TRBV7-8|few|TRBD2|TRBJ2-5
CASSFFLAGVGETQYF
TGTGCCAGCAGCTTTTTTCTCGCGGGGGTTGGGGAGACCCAGTACTTC
>12|TRBV7-6|-|-|TRBJ2-5
CASSLAGETQYF
TGTGCCAGCAGCTTAGCTGGGGAAACCCAGTACTTC
>16|TRBV7-9|-|TRBD1|TRBJ2-7
CASSSDWTGFRYEQYF
TGTGCCAGCAGCTCGGATTGGACAGGGTTCAGGTACGAGCAGTACTTC
>13|TRBV5-1|-|-|TRBJ1-1
CASSLEKGAEAFF
TGCGCCAGCAGCTTGGAGAAGGGGGCTGAAGCTTTCTTT
>17|TRBV6-4|-|-|TRBJ1-4
CASSDSIVGATNEKLFF
TGTGCCAGCAGTGACTCGATAGTGGGGGCAACTAATGAAAAACTGTTTTTT
>16|TRBV6-2/TRBV6-3|-|TRBD1|TRBJ2-1
CASSYRGQGTHNEQFF
TGTGCCAGCAGTTACCGCGGACAGGGGACACACAATGAGCAGTTCTTC
>13|TRBV27|-|-|TRBJ1-6
CASSLFPYSPLHF
TGTGCCAGCAGTTTATTCCCGTATTCACCCCTCCACTTT
>14|TRBV2|-|TRBD1|TRBJ1-2
CASLPTGGNYGYTF
TGTGCCAGCTTGCCGACAGGGGGCAACTATGGCTACACCTTC
>11|TRBV7-9|-|-|TRBJ1-6
CASSPNSPLHF
TGTGCCAGCAGCCCTAATTCACCCCTCCACTTT
>15|TRBV13|-|-|TRBJ2-7
CASSDSNHPLGEQYF
TGTGCCAGCAGCGATTCTAACCATCCCCTAGGCGAGCAGTACTTC
>14|TRBV7-2|-|-|TRBJ1-5
CASSSEVLGWPQHF
TGTGCCAGCAGCTCCGAGGTTTTAGGTTGGCCCCAGCATTTT
>14|TRBV3-1/TRBV3-2|-|-|TRBJ1-1
CASSQRVGVAEAFF
TGTGCCAGCAGCCAACGGGTTGGAGTGGCTGAAGCTTTCTTT
>14|TRBV7-2|once|-|TRBJ1-2
CASSGRGLEYGYTF
TGTGCCAGCAGCGGCAGGGGCCTCGAATATGGCTACACCTTC
>17|TRBV4-3|-|-|TRBJ1-1
CASSQVGEWGWNTEAFF
TGCGCCAGCAGCCAAGTCGGAGAGTGGGGTTGGAACACTGAAGCTTTCTTT
>14|TRBV29-1|once|-|TRBJ1-2
CSVRAGGVIGGYTF
TGCAGCGTTCGAGCTGGAGGGGTGATAGGCGGCTACACCTTC
>16|TRBV9|-|TRBD2|TRBJ2-5
CASSPRGGGGQETQYF
TGTGCCAGCAGCCCCCGGGGGGGCGGGGGGCAAGAGACCCAGTACTTC
>15|TRBV18|-|-|TRBJ1-3
CASSPPSGRGNTIYF
TGTGCCAGCTCACCACCATCAGGGAGAGGAAACACCATATATTTT
>13|TRBV27|few|-|TRBJ1-6
CATRPGTSVPLHF
TGTGCCACCCGCCCCGGGACATCTGTTCCCCTCCACTTT
>16|TRBV6-5|-|-|TRBJ1-6
CASSYSRGRGNSPLHF
TGTGCCAGCAGTTACTCGAGAGGCCGGGGAAATTCACCCCTCCACTTT
>13|TRBV29-1|-|-|TRBJ1-2
CSVGPGTGYGYTF
TGCAGCGTTGGCCCGGGGACGGGCTATGGCTACACCTTC
>13|TRBV7-2|-|-|TRBJ1-1
CASSLKAGTEAFF
TGTGCCAGCAGCTTAAAGGCGGGCACTGAAGCTTTCTTT
>15|TRBV7-2|-|-|TRBJ2-3
CASSLVGPYTDTQYF
TGTGCCAGCAGCTTAGTTGGGCCTTACACAGATACGCAGTATTTT
>14|TRBV3-1/TRBV3-2|-|-|TRBJ2-2
CASSQDDHDGELFF
TGTGCCAGCAGCCAAGATGATCATGACGGGGAGCTGTTTTTT
>15|TRBV7-8|once|-|TRBJ1-5
CASSLGRVSNQPQHF
TGTGCCAGCAGCTTAGGCAGGGTAAGCAATCAGCCCCAGCATTTT
>15|TRBV15|-|-|TRBJ1-4
CATSRDSGEGEKLFF
TGTGCCACCAGCAGAGACTCCGGGGAGGGTGAAAAACTGTTTTTT
>15|TRBV19|-|TRBD1|TRBJ1-2
CASGQAGPPYYGYTF
TGTGCCAGCGGACAGGCCGGTCCCCCCTACTATGGCTACACCTTC
>16|TRBV5-6|-|-|TRBJ1-2
CASSSHLRAVAYGYTF
TGTGCCAGCAGCTCCCACCTTAGGGCTGTCGCCTATGGCTACACCTTC
>15|TRBV4-2|few|-|TRBJ1-6
CASSQDPGVGSPLHF
TGTGCCAGCAGCCAAGATCCGGGCGTCGGTTCACCCCTCCACTTT
>12|TRBV10-3|-|-|TRBJ1-2
CAISEQGYGYTF
TGTGCCATCAGTGAACAGGGCTATGGCTACACCTTC
>15|TRBV4-2|-|TRBD1|TRBJ2-4
CASSQDWGTVNIQYF
TGTGCCAGCAGCCAGGATTGGGGGACAGTAAACATTCAGTACTTC
>10|TRBV29-1|once|-|TRBJ1-1
CSASGGEAFF
TGCAGCGCTAGCGGGGGTGAAGCTTTCTTT
>15|TRBV9|once|TRBD1|TRBJ1-2
CASSVDGQGGYGYTF
TGTGCCAGCAGCGTAGACGGACAGGGGGGCTATGGCTACACCTTC
>16|TRBV4-3|-|-|TRBJ1-3
CASSQDRGGSGNTIYF
TGCGCCAGCAGCCAAGATCGTGGTGGGTCTGGAAACACCATATATTTT
>16|TRBV4-3|-|-|TRBJ1-5
CASSQDIPGIGQPQHF
TGCGCCAGCAGCCAAGATATCCCAGGGATCGGGCAGCCCCAGCATTTT
>15|TRBV11-2|-|-|TRBJ2-1
CASSLDVGSYNEQFF
TGTGCCAGCAGCTTAGACGTCGGCTCCTACAATGAGCAGTTCTTC
>14|TRBV10-3|once|-|TRBJ1-4
CAISEGVTGEKLFF
TGTGCCATCAGTGAGGGGGTCACCGGGGAAAAACTGTTTTTT